The 24 T cell receptor beta chains in this list originate from one sample, sequenced in a study of molecular identifiers for immune sequencing clone quantification (dated by TCRdb to between 2017 and 2018). The receptor library was made with PCR. TCRdb names Illumina HiSeq 4000 as the instrument used. TCRdb reanalyzed the raw reads on its own, using fastp at Q25 for trimming and MiXCR for clone calling, and kept in-frame beta chains. Records with the same CDR3 protein are collapsed into one entry carrying the most frequent genes and DNA. The sample contains thousands of distinct CDR3 sequences, about 15% of them found a single time. The ten largest clones take up about 1.5% of the sample. The sequencing input was naive CD8+ T cells from blood, with Jurkat cell RNA spiked in. The cell subset or site tag for this specimen amounts to: FACS-sorted CD8+CD4-CCR7+CD45RA+ naive T cells. The source is a human donor in good health. Some libraries in this study had Jurkat cell RNA spiked in.

In its sample, this clonotype was seen many times. The rearrangement uses TRBV15 and TRBJ2-3, with 8 bases that match TRBD2. With 7 bases clipped from V and 6 bases from J, the junction kept 9 bases outside the gene matches. This CDR3 is 14 amino acids long. The germline V gene encodes CDR1 LNHNV and CDR2 YYDKDF (reference sequence). CDR3 nucleotides: TGTGCCACCACCCGTCCGGGGGGGTCGGATACGCAGTATTTT. Amino acids: CATTRPGGSDTQYF.

This clonotype was detected ten times or more. This chain connects TRBV6-4 to TRBJ2-3; 12 bases match TRBD2. V lost 6 bases, J lost 2 bases, and 6 bases stayed unmatched. The CDR3 has 16 amino acids. Per the germline V gene, CDR1 is MRHNA and CDR2 is SNTAGT. The CDR3 DNA is TGTGCCAGCAGACCCACTAGCGGGGGGATCACAGATACGCAGTATTTT. It codes for CASRPTSGGITDTQYF.

Within the sample, this clonotype is medium-sized. This chain links TRBV30 with TRBJ1-2, with a tentative D call TRBD1 (5 bases). Trimming left V 3 bases short and J 4 bases short, with 15 bases between. Germline CDR1 and CDR2: GTSNPN and SVGIG (reference sequence). The CDR3 contains 14 residues. CDR3 protein: CAWRWDRSPYGYTF. The CDR3 region has the DNA TGTGCCTGGAGATGGGACCGCAGCCCCTATGGCTACACCTTC.

The table lists this clonotype with a few counts. Possible read error: a much larger clone is one base away. The chain combines TRBV3-1 with TRBJ2-1; the D gene could be TRBD1 or TRBD2 (5 bases each). Germline CDR1 is LGHDT and CDR2 is YNNKEL (reference sequence). V gave up 4 bases and J gave up 8 bases, with 18 bases separating them. CDR3 length equals 15 residues. CDR3 DNA sequence: TGTGCCAGCAGCCCCCAAAGGGGACGCCATTATGAGCAGTTCTTC. Its protein is CASSPQRGRHYEQFF.

Within the sample, this clonotype is medium-sized. The genes are TRBV29-1 and TRBJ1-1; D gene uncertain. CDR3 length: 11 amino acids. V shed 7 bases and J shed 0 bases, with 6 bases lying between them. Germline CDR1 SQVTM, CDR2 ANQGSEA. CDR3: CSGELNTEAFF. In DNA, the CDR3 is TGCAGCGGTGAGTTGAACACTGAAGCTTTCTTT.

The chain uses TRBV9 and TRBJ1-2; the D is unclear. Trimming took off 6 bases at V and 5 bases at J, with 20 bases between the two ends. The CDR3 totals 15 residues. The germline CDR1 and CDR2 sequences are SGDLS and YYNGEE. The CDR3 loop is CASIIGVTLYYGYTF. CDR3 DNA: TGTGCCAGCATCATAGGAGTTACACTTTATTATGGCTACACCTTC.

This clonotype was detected many times. The chain is built from TRBV20-1 and TRBJ2-3, with D possibly TRBD1 on 6 matching bases. The V end lost 8 bases, the J end lost 2 bases, and 14 bases lay between the germline ends. This CDR3 is built from 13 residues. Germline V CDR1 and CDR2: DFQATT, SNEGSKA (reference sequence). CDR3 region: CSPRGRHTDTQYF. CDR3 DNA: TGCAGTCCCAGGGGCAGGCACACAGATACGCAGTATTTT.

This clonotype is labeled medium-sized. The CDR3 here is CASIGTGLTNTDTQYF. In nucleotides, the CDR3 is TGTGCCAGCATCGGAACGGGGCTCACGAACACAGATACGCAGTATTTT. This chain joins TRBV6-6 and TRBJ2-3; the D call may be TRBD1 or TRBD2 (5 bases each). CDR1 and CDR2 (germline): MNHNY, SVGAGI (reference sequence). This CDR3 has 16 amino acids. V was pared by 7 bases and J by 2 bases, with 19 bases between.

Regarding this clonotype: It may be a read error: a sequence one base away is much more abundant. CDR3 amino acids: CAIGGIGSQETQYF. DNA for the CDR3: TGTGCCATCGGTGGGATTGGGTCCCAAGAGACCCAGTACTTC. The chain combines TRBV10-3 with TRBJ2-5; D is unresolved. Trimming removed 8 bases at V and 1 base at J, with 14 bases between. Per the germline V gene, CDR1 is ENHRY and CDR2 is SYGVKD. The CDR3 runs 14 residues.

This clonotype was picked up many times. The rearrangement uses TRBV3-1 and TRBJ2-3; possible D gene TRBD2, 5 bases. The germline V and J ends were trimmed by 4 bases and 5 bases, with 22 bases remaining between them. Germline lookup yields CDR1 LGHDT and CDR2 YNNKEL (reference sequence). The length of the CDR3 is 17 residues. The CDR3 DNA follows: TGTGCCAGCAGCCCCGACCGCGGGTTGTCGTCCGGAGATACGCAGTATTTT. Translating it yields CASSPDRGLSSGDTQYF.

About this clonotype itself: Possible read error: a much larger clone is one base away. The CDR3 coding sequence is TGTGTCAGCACCCCCGGGCTTCTCTACGAGCAGTACTTC. Protein: CVSTPGLLYEQYF. V is TRBV7-9 and J is TRBJ2-7; D remains unclear. This CDR3 has 13 residues. Germline V gives CDR1 SEHNR, CDR2 FQNEAQ (reference sequence).

On this clonotype itself: The conserved phenylalanine or tryptophan is not found at the CDR3 terminus, so this likely reflects a read error. V usage is TRBV7-2 and J usage is TRBJ2-3; TRBD2 might be the D (7 bases). From germline, CDR1 is SGHTA and CDR2 FQGNSA. The V end lost 5 bases, the J end lost 5 bases, and 17 bases lay between the germline ends. CDR3 length: 15 residues. The CDR3 protein is CASSNLGGAVDTQYP. The CDR3 coding sequence is TGTGCCAGCAGCAATTTAGGGGGGGCCGTAGATACGCAGTATCCT.

This clonotype was picked up many times. J is TRBJ2-7 and V is TRBV12-3 or TRBV12-4; no clear D gene. V dropped 3 bases and J dropped 2 bases, with 14 bases sitting between them. The CDR3 loop spans 15 amino acids. DNA of the CDR3: TGTGCCAGCAGTTTGACGGCTAACAATCCCTACGAGCAGTACTTC. Its translation is CASSLTANNPYEQYF.

This rearrangement joins TRBV6-2 or TRBV6-3 to TRBJ2-1, with 11 bases lining up with TRBD2. The CDR3 is made up of 15 amino acids. V shed 3 bases and J 2 bases; nucleotides not matched to a gene: 0. The germline CDR1 and CDR2 sequences are MNHEY and SVGEGT. The CDR3 reads CASSYSGRAYNEQFF. CDR3 DNA: TGTGCCAGCAGTTATAGCGGGAGGGCCTACAATGAGCAGTTCTTC.

The table lists this clonotype with a count of one. The CDR3 loop reads CASSLTGDEQYF. CDR3 coding DNA: TGTGCCAGCAGTCTGACAGGGGATGAACAGTACTTC. V gene TRBV5-2 combines with J gene TRBJ2-7; TRBD1, the D gene given by the table, was not confirmed from the DNA. TRBV5-2 is a documented pseudogene. The CDR3 consists of 12 residues.

This clonotype is labeled as medium-sized. The CDR3 coding sequence is TGTGCCAGCAGCCTTGGGACAGAGCAGTACTTC. Translation gives CASSLGTEQYF. The chain uses TRBV7-9 and TRBJ2-7; weak D call: TRBD1 (6 bases). The CDR3 length is 11 residues. Germline CDR1 and CDR2: SEHNR and FQNEAQ (reference sequence). Trimming pared 5 bases from V and 7 bases from J, leaving 9 bases between.

Regarding this clonotype: The junction does not match germline at one end; this may be a read error. The chain employs TRBV7-3 and TRBJ1-3, with TRBD1 identical over 9 bases. This CDR3 is built from 15 residues. From germline, CDR1 is SGHTA and CDR2 FQGTGA. CDR3 DNA sequence: TGTGCAAGCAGCTTACAGGGGGCGCCCGGAAATACGCTCTATTTT. Residues: CASSLQGAPGNTLYF.

This clonotype is medium-sized (0.01 to 0.1%) in the sample. The rearrangement joins TRBV19 to TRBJ1-5; tentative D call: TRBD1 (6 bases). Trimming left V 6 bases short and J 0 bases short, with 15 bases between. CDR3 size: 16 residues. CDR1 LNHDA and CDR2 SQIVND come from the germline V gene (reference sequence). Written as DNA, the CDR3 is TGTGCCAGTAGCCCCTCGACAGGACGTAGCAATCAGCCCCAGCATTTT. Translated: CASSPSTGRSNQPQHF.

This clonotype has a handful of counts. A much larger clone sits a single nucleotide away, making a read error possible. The genes are TRBV3-1 and TRBJ2-2, with D possibly TRBD1 on 6 matching bases. The CDR3 has 15 amino acids. CDR1 is LGHDT and CDR2 is YNNKEL in the germline V gene (reference sequence). CDR3 in DNA: TGTGCCGGCAGCCAGGGGACCAGATGGACCGGGGAGCTGTTTTTT. It codes for CAGSQGTRWTGELFF.

This clonotype rates as medium-sized. This chain links TRBV19 with TRBJ2-5, with D possibly TRBD2 on 5 matching bases. CDR3 length: 12 amino acids. CDR1 is LNHDA, CDR2 SQIVND, per germline (reference sequence). V was trimmed by 8 bases and J by 5 bases, leaving 12 bases between them. CDR3: CASSSGRETQYF. For the CDR3, the DNA is TGTGCCAGTTCCTCGGGAAGGGAGACCCAGTACTTC.

This clonotype is labeled medium-sized. The chain uses TRBV4-2 and TRBJ1-5, with no clear D. V lost 4 bases and J lost 1, with 11 bases in between. Germline V lookup: CDR1 LGHNA, CDR2 YNFKEQ. CDR3 length: 15 residues. The CDR3 loop reads CASSPTKTSNQPQHF. The CDR3 region has the DNA TGTGCCAGCAGCCCAACTAAAACCAGCAATCAGCCCCAGCATTTT.

Judged by abundance, this clonotype is medium-sized (0.01 to 0.1%). The chain couples TRBV7-9 to TRBJ2-5; 9 bases are a match to TRBD1. Germline V gene sequence: CDR1 SEHNR, CDR2 FQNEAQ (reference sequence). V lost 5 bases to trimming and J lost 5 bases; unmatched junction nucleotides: 9. The CDR3 totals 15 residues. The CDR3: CASSTKQGALETQYF. As DNA, the CDR3 is TGTGCCAGCAGCACCAAACAGGGGGCGTTGGAGACCCAGTACTTC.

This clonotype is labeled as medium-sized (0.01 to 0.1%). J is TRBJ2-3 and V is TRBV28; maybe TRBD2 (5 bases). This CDR3 region has 12 residues. CDR1 MDHEN and CDR2 SYDVKM come from the germline V gene. V was trimmed by 5 bases and J by 6 bases, leaving 9 bases between them. The DNA of the CDR3 is TGTGCCAGCAGTCTCATAGCGGATACGCAGTATTTT. Its translation: CASSLIADTQYF.

Judged by abundance, this clonotype is medium-sized. This chain joins TRBV5-1 and TRBJ1-2, with no clear D. Between the trimmed V and J ends, which lost 4 bases and 0 bases, there was a span of 13 bases. The CDR3 is 15 amino acids. Germline CDR1 SGHRS, CDR2 YFSETQ. CDR3 in DNA: TGCGCCAGCAGCCCGGATACCCGCTCTAACTATGGCTACACCTTC. It codes for CASSPDTRSNYGYTF.